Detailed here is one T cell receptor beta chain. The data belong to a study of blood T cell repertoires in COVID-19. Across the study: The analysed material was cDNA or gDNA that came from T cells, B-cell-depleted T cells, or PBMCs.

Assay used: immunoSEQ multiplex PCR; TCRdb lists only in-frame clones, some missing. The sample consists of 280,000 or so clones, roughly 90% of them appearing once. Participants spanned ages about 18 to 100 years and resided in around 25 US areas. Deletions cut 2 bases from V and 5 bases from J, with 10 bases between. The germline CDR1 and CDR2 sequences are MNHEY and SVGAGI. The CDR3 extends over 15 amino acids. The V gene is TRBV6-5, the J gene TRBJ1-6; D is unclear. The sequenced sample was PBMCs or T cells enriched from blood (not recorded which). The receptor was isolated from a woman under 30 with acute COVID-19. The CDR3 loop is CASSYAGGDNSPLHF. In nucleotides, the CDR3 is TGTGCCAGCAGTTACGCGGGAGGAGATAATTCACCCCTCCACTTT.